The next 16 T cell receptor beta chains were all read from a single sample in a study of regulatory T cells in long-lasting Graves disease. Through Arm-PCR of CDR3 regions and iRepertoire HTBI primers, TCR beta libraries were built. MiXCR was run by TCRdb on the multiplex PCR reads, yielding one entry per CDR3 protein. The sample lists 410,000 or so distinct CDR3 sequences, more than 13% seen once, with roughly a sixth in the top ten. The time point is: newly diagnosed GD, antithyroid drugs for less than 3 months. There was RNA extracted from PBMCs, and the TCR library was made from it. This same sample was also taken into another study, of T cells in Graves' hyperthyroidism and ophthalmopathy.

The sequencing here drew on peripheral blood mononuclear cells (PBMCs), taken at new diagnosis, from a patient treated with antithyroid drugs. These receptors all come from a woman aged 25 to 45 with Graves disease.

The sample holds many counts of this clonotype. The CDR3 region is CASHYFTGRTEAFF. The CDR3 coding sequence is TGTGCCAGCCACTACTTTACAGGGAGGACTGAAGCTTTCTTT. The rearrangement links TRBV28 to TRBJ1-1; tentatively, D is TRBD1 (6 bases). CDR1 MDHEN and CDR2 SYDVKM come from the germline V gene. V lost 8 bases to trimming and J lost 5 bases, with 18 bases between them. This CDR3 spans 14 amino acids. Complete variable domain (other parts from reference TRBV28 and TRBJ1-1): DVKVTQSSRYLVKRTGEKVFLECVQDMDHENMFWYRQDPGLGLRLIYFSYDVKMKEKGDIPEGYSVSREKKERFSLILESASTNQTSMYLCASHYFTGRTEAFFGQGTRLTVV.

This clonotype has a count of ten or more. The V and J genes are TRBV6-1 and TRBJ2-2; no clear D. The CDR3 runs 14 residues. Looked up from germline, CDR1 is MNHNS and CDR2 is SASEGT. V lost 1 base and J 7 bases, leaving 10 bases between the germline ends. CDR3: CASSEVGGIGELFF. The DNA for the CDR3 is TGTGCCAGCAGTGAAGTTGGTGGGATCGGGGAGCTGTTTTTT.

The rearrangement uses TRBV7-8 and TRBJ2-5; 7 nucleotides match TRBD1. With V trimmed by 6 bases and J by 5 bases, 12 bases remained unmatched. The CDR3 loop spans 15 amino acids. Germline V gene data show CDR1 as SGHVS and CDR2 as FQNEAQ. The CDR3: CASSRTLGQSETQYF. CDR3 nucleotide sequence: TGTGCCAGCAGTCGAACATTGGGACAGAGCGAGACCCAGTACTTC.

In this sample, this clonotype turned up many times. The J gene is TRBJ2-7, the V gene TRBV5-1; 13 bases map to TRBD2. Germline-derived CDR1 and CDR2 are SGHRS and YFSETQ. The CDR3 sequence is 22 residues long. V trimming: 1 base; J trimming: 4 bases; junction bases outside the gene matches: 23. CDR3 loop: CASSLRLAGGSSQHTRLYEQYF. In DNA, the CDR3 is TGCGCCAGCAGCTTGAGACTAGCGGGAGGTTCGTCACAACATACAAGATTATACGAGCAGTACTTC.

The rearrangement links TRBV10-3 to TRBJ2-7; unclear D gene. V gave up 8 bases and J gave up 5 bases, with 16 bases separating them. The CDR3 totals 13 residues. Looked up from germline, CDR1 is ENHRY and CDR2 is SYGVKD. CDR3 sequence: CAIAVGTSDEQYF. As DNA, the CDR3 is TGTGCCATCGCTGTCGGCACCTCGGACGAGCAGTACTTC.

This clonotype has a count of ten or more. The chain has TRBV12-3 or TRBV12-4 and TRBJ1-4; TRBD1 matches 7 bases. This CDR3 contains 14 residues. With V trimmed by 3 bases and J by 5 bases, 3 bases remained unmatched. In DNA, the CDR3 is TGTGCCAGCAGTTTTGACAGGGAGAATGAAAAACTGTTTTTT. The encoded protein is CASSFDRENEKLFF.

This clonotype was observed a handful of times. CDR3 DNA: TGTGCCTGGATAGGGGGGGCGGGCTATGGCTACACCTTC. Its protein product is CAWIGGAGYGYTF. The V and J genes are TRBV30 and TRBJ1-2, with D maybe TRBD1 (6 bases). V lost 4 bases, J lost 4 bases, and 13 bases lay in between. The germline V gene has CDR1 GTSNPN and CDR2 SVGIG (reference sequence). CDR3 length: 13 residues.

The table lists this clonotype with many counts. The chain carries TRBV11-2 and TRBJ2-5; TRBD2 aligns across 9 bases. CDR3 size: 16 residues. Germline CDR1 SGHAT, CDR2 FQNNGV. The V segment lost 1 base and the J segment 3 bases; nucleotides outside the gene matches: 6. CDR3 nucleotides: TGTGCCAGCAGCTTAGCTGTAGCGGGAGAAAAAGAGACCCAGTACTTC. It translates to CASSLAVAGEKETQYF.

The table lists this clonotype with many counts. The DNA of the CDR3 is TGTGCCAGCAGACCCGCCGGGTCGATTAGCAATCAGCCCCAGCATTTT. Its translation: CASRPAGSISNQPQHF. The chain combines TRBV7-2 with TRBJ1-5; D is ambiguous. In germline, CDR1 is SGHTA, CDR2 FQGNSA. The length of the CDR3 is 16 residues. With 6 bases removed from V and 0 bases from J, the gap between germline ends came to 15 bases.

This clonotype was seen a few times. This sequence joins TRBV10-3 and TRBJ2-3; D ambiguous. V dropped 2 bases and J dropped 1 base, with 10 bases sitting between them. Per the germline V gene, CDR1 is ENHRY and CDR2 is SYGVKD. The CDR3 spans 15 residues. The CDR3 reads CAISEPTDRTDTQYF. The CDR3 region has the DNA TGTGCCATCAGTGAGCCGACGGACCGCACAGATACGCAGTATTTT.

Concerning this clonotype itself: A much larger clone lies a single base off, so this may be a read error. The CDR3 region is CAGSLGPAVNAFF. The CDR3 nucleotides read TGTGCCGGCAGCTTAGGACCTGCGGTTAACGCTTTCTTT. The rearrangement uses TRBV11-2 and TRBJ2-3; no clear D gene. The J call could be wrong; TRBJ1-1 is a better fit for the DNA end. Germline CDR1 is SGHAT and CDR2 is FQNNGV. The CDR3 consists of 13 residues.

This clonotype has ten or more counts. The chain employs TRBV2 and TRBJ2-5; possibly TRBD2 for D (6 bases). The end of the DNA is better explained by TRBJ2-1, so the J call may be wrong. Germline loops: CDR1 SNHLY, CDR2 FYNNEI. The CDR3 runs 15 residues. CDR3 nucleotide sequence: TGTGCCAGCAGTGAAGCAAATCGGAGGGCTAATGAGCAGTTCTTC. Protein: CASSEANRRANEQFF.

This clonotype turned up a few times. The chain carries TRBV12-3 or TRBV12-4 and TRBJ2-7, with D tentatively TRBD2 (5 bases). The germline V and J ends were trimmed by 3 bases and 12 bases, with 24 bases remaining between them. This CDR3 contains 15 residues. CDR3: CASSFPTLRALPRYF. The CDR3 coding sequence is TGTGCCAGCAGTTTCCCAACCCTGCGGGCTCTCCCCCGGTACTTC.

With respect to this clonotype: A much larger clone sits a single nucleotide away, making a read error possible. The rearrangement joins TRBV6-2 or TRBV6-3 to TRBJ1-5; D remains ambiguous. Germline V gives CDR1 MNHEY, CDR2 SVGEGT. CDR3 length: 13 residues. The CDR3 DNA reads as TGTGCCAGCTCCCCGTCGGGAGATCAGTCCCAGCATTTT. The encoded protein is CASSPSGDQSQHF.

The chain has TRBV6-1 and TRBJ1-2; TRBD1 agrees at 11 bases. Germline assignment: CDR1 MNHNS and CDR2 SASEGT. The CDR3 covers 15 residues. Trimming took 7 bases from V and 6 from J; bases not matched to a gene: 10. The CDR3, as DNA: TGTGCCAGCAAGCGCTCGGACAGGGGGCGTGATGGCTACACCTTC. As protein: CASKRSDRGRDGYTF.

In this sample, this clonotype turned up many times. The chain recombines TRBV20-1 with TRBJ2-3; 10 bases align to TRBD2. CDR1 and CDR2 (germline): DFQATT, SNEGSKA (reference sequence). V lost 4 bases to trimming and J lost 3 bases; unmatched junction nucleotides: 7. The CDR3 is 15 amino acids. DNA for the CDR3: TGCAGTGCTATACCGCTAGCGGGAGTGACAGATACGCAGTATTTT. Translated, it gives CSAIPLAGVTDTQYF.